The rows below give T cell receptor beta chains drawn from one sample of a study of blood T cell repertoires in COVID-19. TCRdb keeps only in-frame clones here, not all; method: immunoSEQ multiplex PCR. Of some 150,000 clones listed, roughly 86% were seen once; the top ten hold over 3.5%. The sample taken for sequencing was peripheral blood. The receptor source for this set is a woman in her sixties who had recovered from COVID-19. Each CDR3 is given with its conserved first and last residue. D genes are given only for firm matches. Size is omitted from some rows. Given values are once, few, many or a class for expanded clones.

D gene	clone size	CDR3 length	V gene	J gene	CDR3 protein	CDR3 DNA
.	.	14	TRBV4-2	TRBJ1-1	CASSQDTPGAEAFF	TGTGCCAGCAGCCAAGATACACCGGGAGCTGAAGCTTTCTTT
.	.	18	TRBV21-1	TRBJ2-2	CASSKRRDRGQIHGELFF	TGTGCCAGCAGCAAACGTAGGGACAGGGGGCAGATCCACGGGGAGCTGTTTTTT
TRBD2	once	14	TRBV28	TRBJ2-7	CASSPPGGSYEQYF	TGTGCCAGCAGCCCTCCGGGGGGGTCCTACGAGCAGTACTTC
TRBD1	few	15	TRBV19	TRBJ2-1	CASSMRQGTYNEQFF	TGTGCCAGTAGTATGCGACAGGGGACCTACAATGAGCAGTTCTTC
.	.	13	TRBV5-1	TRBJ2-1	CASRVPVSNEQFF	TGCGCCAGCAGGGTACCGGTTTCCAATGAGCAGTTCTTC
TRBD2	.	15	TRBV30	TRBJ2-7	CAWKVGTTGYYEQYF	TGTGCCTGGAAAGTTGGGACTACTGGTTATTACGAGCAGTACTTC
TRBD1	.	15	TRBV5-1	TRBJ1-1	CASSTLQGVSTEAFF	TGCGCCAGCAGCACCCTACAGGGGGTGAGCACTGAAGCTTTCTTT
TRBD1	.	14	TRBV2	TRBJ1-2	CASSAQQGSYGYTF	TGTGCCAGCAGTGCCCAACAGGGGTCCTATGGCTACACCTTC
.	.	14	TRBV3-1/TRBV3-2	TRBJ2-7	CASSPNRSPYEQYF	TGTGCCAGCAGCCCCAACAGGAGTCCTTACGAGCAGTACTTC
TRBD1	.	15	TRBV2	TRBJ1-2	CASSAGQGGDYGYTF	TGTGCCAGCAGCGCTGGACAGGGGGGAGACTATGGCTACACCTTC
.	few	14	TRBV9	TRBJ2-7	CASSVGASEYEQYF	TGTGCCAGCAGCGTAGGGGCTAGCGAGTACGAGCAGTACTTC
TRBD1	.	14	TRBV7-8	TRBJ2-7	CASSSPGQGGEQYF	TGTGCCAGCAGCTCTCCGGGACAGGGGGGCGAGCAGTACTTC
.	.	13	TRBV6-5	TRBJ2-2	CASSSGPGGELFF	TGTGCCAGCAGTTCTGGTCCAGGCGGGGAGCTGTTTTTT
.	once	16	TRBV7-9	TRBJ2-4	CASSFGDSGAKNIQYF	TGTGCCAGCAGCTTCGGGGACAGCGGGGCCAAAAACATTCAGTACTTC
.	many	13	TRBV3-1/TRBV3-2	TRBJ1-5	CASSQDLNQPQHF	TGTGCCAGCAGCCAAGATCTCAATCAGCCCCAGCATTTT
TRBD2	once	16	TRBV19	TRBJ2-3	CASMERGRGGPDTQYF	TGTGCCAGTATGGAAAGGGGGCGGGGGGGCCCAGATACGCAGTATTTT
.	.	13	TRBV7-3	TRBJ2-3	CASSSFADYTQYF	TGTGCCAGCAGCTCCTTTGCCGACTATACGCAGTATTTT
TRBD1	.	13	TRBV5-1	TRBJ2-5	CASSIGQGETQYF	TGCGCCAGCAGCATCGGACAGGGAGAGACCCAGTACTTC
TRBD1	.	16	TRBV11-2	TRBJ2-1	CASSPYRGQRYNEQFF	TGTGCCAGCAGCCCCTACAGGGGGCAGAGGTACAATGAGCAGTTCTTC
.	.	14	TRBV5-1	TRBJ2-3	CASSPVKSADTQYF	TGCGCCAGCAGTCCGGTAAAGTCTGCAGATACGCAGTATTTT
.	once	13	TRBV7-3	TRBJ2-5	CASSWEIQETQYF	TGTGCCAGCAGCTGGGAGATCCAAGAGACCCAGTACTTC
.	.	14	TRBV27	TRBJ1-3	CASSPLGGGDTIYF	TGTGCCAGCAGTCCCCTCGGCGGGGGGGACACCATATATTTT
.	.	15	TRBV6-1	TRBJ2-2	CASSEASANTGELFF	TGTGCCAGCAGTGAAGCGTCGGCGAACACCGGGGAGCTGTTTTTT
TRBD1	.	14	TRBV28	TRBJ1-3	CASSQGAPGNTIYF	TGTGCCAGCAGTCAGGGGGCGCCTGGAAACACCATATATTTT
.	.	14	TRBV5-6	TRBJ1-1	CASSLARANTEAFF	TGTGCCAGCAGCTTGGCCAGGGCGAACACTGAAGCTTTCTTT
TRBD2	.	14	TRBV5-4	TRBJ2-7	CASSLTSGAYEQYF	TGTGCCAGCAGCTTGACTAGCGGAGCCTACGAGCAGTACTTC
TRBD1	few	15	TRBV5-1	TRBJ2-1	CASSLEQGAYNEQFF	TGCGCCAGCAGCTTGGAGCAGGGGGCCTACAATGAGCAGTTCTTC
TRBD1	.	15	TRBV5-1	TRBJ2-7	CASSVGTGFSYEQYF	TGCGCCAGCTCCGTCGGGACAGGATTTTCCTACGAGCAGTACTTC
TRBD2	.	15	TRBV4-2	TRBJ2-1	CASSRVGGGADEQFF	TGTGCCAGCAGCCGCGTGGGCGGGGGGGCGGATGAGCAGTTCTTC
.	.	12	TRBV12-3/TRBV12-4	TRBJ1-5	CASSRRNQPQHF	TGTGCCAGCAGTCGCCGGAATCAGCCCCAGCATTTT
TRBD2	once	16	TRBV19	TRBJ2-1	CASSGTSGVSYNEQFF	TGTGCCAGTAGTGGGACTAGCGGGGTTTCCTACAATGAGCAGTTCTTC
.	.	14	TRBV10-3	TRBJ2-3	CAISESSGTDTQYF	TGTGCCATCAGTGAGTCCTCCGGCACAGATACGCAGTATTTT
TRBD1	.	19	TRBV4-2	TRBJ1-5	CASSQDHPGGDRDNQPQHF	TGTGCCAGCAGCCAAGATCACCCCGGGGGGGACAGGGACAATCAGCCCCAGCATTTT
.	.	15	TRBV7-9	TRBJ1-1	CASSPRGSGVTEAFF	TGTGCCAGCAGCCCACGCGGATCAGGGGTTACTGAAGCTTTCTTT
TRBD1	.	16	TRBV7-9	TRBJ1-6	CASSLTRTGPNSPLHF	TGTGCCAGCAGCTTAACTAGGACAGGGCCTAATTCACCCCTCCACTTT
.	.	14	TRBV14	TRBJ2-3	CASSHKQLLDTQYF	TGTGCCAGCAGCCACAAACAGCTCTTAGATACGCAGTATTTT
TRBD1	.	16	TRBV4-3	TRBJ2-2	CASSQNPGQGAGELFF	TGCGCCAGCAGCCAAAACCCGGGACAGGGGGCCGGGGAGCTGTTTTTT
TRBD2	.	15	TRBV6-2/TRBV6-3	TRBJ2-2	CASSYAGLATGELFF	TGTGCCAGCAGTTACGCAGGACTAGCTACCGGGGAGCTGTTTTTT
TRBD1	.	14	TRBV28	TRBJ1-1	CASSTGGLNTEAFF	TGTGCCAGCAGCACAGGGGGTCTGAACACTGAAGCTTTCTTT
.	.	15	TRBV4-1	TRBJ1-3	CASSPRQSSGNTIYF	TGCGCCAGCAGCCCAAGACAGAGCTCTGGAAACACCATATATTTT
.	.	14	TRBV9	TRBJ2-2	CASSVVTPPGELFF	TGTGCCAGCAGCGTAGTGACACCCCCCGGGGAGCTGTTTTTT
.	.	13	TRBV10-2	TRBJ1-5	CASSGGRGEPQHF	TGCGCCAGCAGTGGGGGCAGGGGCGAACCCCAGCATTTT
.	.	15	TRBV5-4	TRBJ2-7	CASSLPGERVDEQYF	TGTGCCAGCAGCTTGCCGGGGGAGCGAGTGGACGAGCAGTACTTC
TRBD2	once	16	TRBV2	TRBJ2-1	CASTGSGVSSYNEQFF	TGTGCCAGCACGGGTAGCGGGGTCAGCTCCTACAATGAGCAGTTCTTC
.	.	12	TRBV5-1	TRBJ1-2	CASRPGEYGYTF	TGCGCCAGCAGACCTGGGGAGTATGGCTACACCTTC
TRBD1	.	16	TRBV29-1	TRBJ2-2	CSVETDRGRRTGELFF	TGCAGCGTTGAAACGGACAGGGGGCGGCGAACCGGGGAGCTGTTTTTT
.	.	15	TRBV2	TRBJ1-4	CASRGGGHTNEKLFF	TGTGCCAGCAGGGGAGGAGGTCATACTAATGAAAAACTGTTTTTT
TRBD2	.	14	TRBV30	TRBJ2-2	CAWSSGGDTGELFF	TGTGCCTGGAGTAGCGGGGGGGACACCGGGGAGCTGTTTTTT
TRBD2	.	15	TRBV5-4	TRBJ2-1	CASSLGSGGTIEQFF	TGTGCCAGCAGCTTGGGTAGCGGGGGTACCATTGAGCAGTTCTTC
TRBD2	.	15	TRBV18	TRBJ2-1	CASSPIGSSGGLEFF	TGTGCCAGCTCACCAATCGGGTCTAGCGGGGGCCTGGAGTTCTTC
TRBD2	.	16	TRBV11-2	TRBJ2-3	CASSFLLAGGTDTQYF	TGTGCCAGCAGCTTCCTACTAGCGGGGGGGACAGATACGCAGTATTTT